The subject of this entry is one TCR beta chain. Original handling: The authors estimated nucleated cell counts from reference gene primer amplification. The assay was immunoSEQ multiplex PCR, and TCRdb's table has in-frame clones only and misses some. V, J and clone size derive from that table, while D and trimming were established from the DNA sequence. The profile covers 30,000 to 40,000 clones, with 65% to 90% appearing a single time and roughly 15% taken by the ten largest. The CDR3 consists of 11 residues. The germline CDR1 and CDR2 sequences are DFQATT and SNEGSKA (reference sequence). The V gene lost 6 bases and the J gene lost 8 bases, with 11 bases spanning the gap. The data are from a study of blood T cell repertoires in COVID-19. About the study: The study drew acute and convalescent COVID-19 samples from the United States, Italy and Spain. The analysed material was cDNA or gDNA that came from T cells, B-cell-depleted T cells, or PBMCs.

The receptor's source is an older woman with active COVID-19. The sample comprised peripheral blood. The rearrangement links TRBV20-1 to TRBJ2-1; D gene uncertain. As DNA, the CDR3 is TGCAGTGCCCAGCCCGGGTATGAGCAGTTCTTC. The encoded protein is CSAQPGYEQFF.